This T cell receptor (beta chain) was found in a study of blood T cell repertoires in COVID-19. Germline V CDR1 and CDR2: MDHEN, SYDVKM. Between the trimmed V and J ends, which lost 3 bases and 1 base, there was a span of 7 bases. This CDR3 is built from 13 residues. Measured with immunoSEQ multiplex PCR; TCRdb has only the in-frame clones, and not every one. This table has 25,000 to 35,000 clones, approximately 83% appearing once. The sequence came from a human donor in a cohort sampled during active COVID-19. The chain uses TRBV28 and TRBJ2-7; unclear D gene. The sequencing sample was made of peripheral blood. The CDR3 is CASSFGGSYEQYF. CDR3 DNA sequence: TGTGCCAGCAGTTTCGGCGGTTCCTACGAGCAGTACTTC.